The present T cell receptor beta chain was sequenced within a study of OX40 agonist ivuxolimab in advanced cancers. CDR3 length: 15 amino acids. The germline V and J ends were trimmed by 3 bases and 3 bases, with 15 bases remaining between them. Germline V gives CDR1 SGHTS, CDR2 YDEGEE. Sequencing was performed with immunoSEQ multiplex PCR; in TCRdb, only in-frame clones are kept and a portion is missing. Among 75,000 to 100,000 clones listed, 84% were seen once. The rearrangement uses TRBV5-8 and TRBJ1-2; no definite D call. This specimen was CD4+ or CD8+ T cells sorted from blood, taken in a trial of the OX40 agonist ivuxolimab. This TCR was sampled from an adult with an advanced solid tumor such as melanoma, head and neck, liver or kidney cancer. The CDR3 bases are TGTGCCAGCAGCTGGGGAAGGGCGGAGGACTATGGCTACACCTTC. Protein sequence: CASSWGRAEDYGYTF.